This TCR beta chain was sequenced for a study of graft-versus-host responses after intestinal transplantation (dated by TCRdb to the early 2020s). Looking at the study overall: The transplants that recipients got were multivisceral, liver-intestinal, or isolated intestinal. Anti-thymocyte globulin induction was given to all recipients, followed by maintenance tacrolimus and steroids for 2 to 3 years. After intestinal transplantation, graft-versus-host and host-versus-graft alloreactive T cell clones were followed in the graft, circulation and bone marrow using bulk TCR-beta CDR3 sequencing. Of the 20 to 30 intestinal transplant recipients enrolled in the cohort, one of whom was a retransplant, a few patients without pretransplant specimens were excluded. A peak of at least 4% donor T cells among recipient peripheral blood mononuclear cells was the definition used for donor T cell macrochimerism. Samples from three later patients were sequenced in-house on an Illumina MiSeq with MiXCR processing rather than by the commercial service. To identify alloreactive clones, pre-transplant mixed lymphocyte reaction products were sequenced and compared with unstimulated pre-transplant donor and recipient T cells.

The junction shows trimming of 0 bases on V and 3 bases on J, plus 12 bases between the germline ends. For CDR1 and CDR2, the germline V gene (reference sequence) lists MNHEY and SMNVEV. The CDR3 runs 15 residues from the cysteine to the phenylalanine. Only the CDR3 region is kept as DNA, spanning 45 bases read in frame from base 1. A note on this clone: Its antigen target is currently unknown. No base-level quality is on record; no much larger clone is a single base apart.

General study outcomes and caveats: The conclusions were limited by the relatively low number and heterogeneity of the intestinal transplant patients. Early after transplant, declines in HvG clones were associated with peak levels of circulating GvH clones. GvH clones turned up in recipient bone marrow, with some appearing earlier in ileal mucosa or blood, a pattern consistent with an intestinal mucosal origin. High GvH to HvG T cell clonal ratios were observed in the allografts of patients with donor T cell macrochimerism.

Taken with the paper, the label for time point translates to: cells obtained before transplantation from donor or recipient. CD3+CD4+ and CD3+CD8+ populations were FACS-sorted from unstimulated pre-transplant donor and recipient cells taken from spleen or lymph nodes. Libraries were prepared through the immunoSEQ multiplex PCR assay. For most patients, genomic DNA was isolated using the Qiagen DNeasy Blood and Tissue Kit and was shipped frozen to Adaptive Biotechnologies for TCR sequencing. For most patients, genomic DNA was subjected to high-throughput TCR-beta CDR3 sequencing by Adaptive Biotechnologies. Per the source publication's procedure: Adaptive's ImmunoSEQ software was the source of the TCR sequencing data for 18 patients, while a few other patients were processed with MiXCR and VDJtools. To correct CD4 versus CD8 sorting errors, sequences present in both subsets at a frequency ratio below 5:1 were removed. Because the origin of CDR3 nucleotide sequences shared between donor and recipient could not be assigned, those sequences were removed. To count as alloreactive, a clone needed at least 2-fold expansion over unstimulated cells and a minimum CFSE-low frequency of 0.002% (template counts) or 0.001% (read counts). Mappable clones were those detected in sequenced pre-transplant spleen, lymph node, or MLR CFSE-low populations of the donor or recipient. Cumulative frequency of alloreactive clones was calculated as a percentage of all sequences weighted by copy number. Entries here come from immuneACCESS through TCRdb and include only in-frame sequences with V and J called. Some clones fail to appear in such tables; in the studies checked, an unresolved V gene covers under half of the shortfall, and the cause of the remainder is unknown. V, J and clone size were drawn from that table, and D and trimming were deduced from the DNA. Here the sample has 100,000 to 120,000 clones; around 95% occur a single time. The leading ten clones occupy roughly 0.5% of the sample.

Sequenced here: unstimulated CD8+ T cells sorted from spleen or lymph node cells, sampled before intestinal transplant. The rearrangement combines TRBV27 with TRBJ2-7; the D region is possibly TRBD1 or TRBD2, each matching across 5 bases. This receptor was obtained from a human donor who received an intestinal transplant. CDR3 region: CASSLSAGAGYEQYF. Here is the DNA: TGTGCCAGCAGTTTATCGGCCGGGGCGGGCTACGAGCAGTACTTC.